This passage covers 13 T cell receptor beta chains from one sample sequenced in a study of shared clonotypes between healthy human individuals (dated by TCRdb to 2018 to 2021). The library was built by means of the immunoSEQ multiplex PCR assay. TCRdb re-hosts the immuneACCESS table, in-frame sequences only. Its copies lack some clones; in the studies checked, an unresolved V gene accounts for under half of them, and the cause for the rest is not known. The sample contains about 2.2 million clones, 85% to 95% of them found a single time. The top ten hold 1.5% to 2% of the sample. CD8 naive samples were CD45RO-negative cells positively selected for CCR7, giving a CD45RA+CCR7+ population that excluded TemRA cells. Sequencing used naive CD8+ T cells from PBMCs. This specimen's cell subset or site label, per the study, means: CD45RA+CCR7+. Source of these receptors: a man aged 18 to 30 in good health. Some clones in this sample may be carry-over from other donors' samples.

This chain connects TRBV10-3 to TRBJ1-1; D not resolved. Per the germline V gene, CDR1 is ENHRY and CDR2 is SYGVKD. The CDR3 runs to 14 residues. V gave up 4 bases and J gave up 1 base, with 10 bases separating them. The CDR3 here is CAISALSGNTEAFF. In nucleotides, the CDR3 is TGTGCCATCAGTGCCCTTTCAGGGAACACTGAAGCTTTCTTT.

V usage is TRBV27 and J usage is TRBJ2-1; weak D call: TRBD1 (6 bases). The CDR3 has 14 amino acids. CDR1 and CDR2 (germline): MNHEY, SMNVEV (reference sequence). The V and J ends lost 1 base and 5 bases respectively, with 9 bases between them. The CDR3 coding sequence is TGTGCCAGCAGTTTATGGGGACAAGACAATGAGCAGTTCTTC. It is translated as CASSLWGQDNEQFF.

The V gene is TRBV29-1, the J gene TRBJ2-7; 8 nucleotides agree with TRBD1. The CDR3 totals 12 residues. V lost 4 bases and J lost 6; bases outside the gene matches: 5. Germline-derived CDR1 and CDR2 are SQVTM and ANQGSEA. CDR3 nucleotide sequence: TGCAGCGTTGTGGACAGGGTAATCGAGCAGTACTTC. Translated: CSVVDRVIEQYF.

The chain carries TRBV9 and TRBJ2-7; a possible D gene is TRBD2 (6 bases). This CDR3 spans 14 amino acids. Germline lookup yields CDR1 SGDLS and CDR2 YYNGEE. V was clipped by 0 bases and J by 7 bases, with 14 bases between them. CDR3: CASSVVPGAREQYF. CDR3 DNA: TGTGCCAGCAGCGTAGTGCCGGGAGCTCGGGAGCAGTACTTC.

The gene calls are TRBV13 and TRBJ1-3; 7 bases fit TRBD1. The germline V gene has CDR1 PRHDT and CDR2 FYEKMQ (reference sequence). V shed 5 bases and J 4 bases; nucleotides not matched to a gene: 8. The CDR3 is made up of 15 amino acids. The CDR3 loop is CASSGSDRAGNTIYF. CDR3 sequence (DNA): TGTGCCAGCAGCGGATCAGACAGGGCGGGAAACACCATATATTTT.

The chain recombines TRBV9 with TRBJ2-1, with D hard to call. CDR1 is SGDLS, CDR2 YYNGEE, per germline. Trimming shortened V by 4 bases and J by 4 bases, and 12 bases separated the two germline ends. The CDR3 spans 14 residues. The CDR3 spells CASSSGLSYNEQFF. CDR3 coding DNA: TGTGCCAGCAGCTCGGGCTTAAGTTACAATGAGCAGTTCTTC.

The rearrangement joins TRBV18 to TRBJ2-7; 11 positions agree with TRBD1. This CDR3 comprises 15 residues. The V and J ends lost 6 bases and 3 bases, in that order; junction bases with no gene match: 7. Germline V gene sequence: CDR1 KGHSH, CDR2 LQKENI. The CDR3 DNA is TGTGCCAGCTCCCCCGGGACAGGGGGAATCTACGAGCAGTACTTC. Translating it yields CASSPGTGGIYEQYF. The full variable domain, in which reference TRBV18 and TRBJ2-7 provide the parts outside the CDR3, is NAGVMQNPRHLVRRRGQEARLRCSPMKGHSHVYWYRQLPEEGLKFMVYLQKENIIDESGMPKERFSAEFPKEGPSILRIQQVVRGDSAAYFCASSPGTGGIYEQYFGPGTRLTVT.

The V gene is TRBV29-1, the J gene TRBJ2-7; D perhaps matches TRBD2 (5 bases). This CDR3 spans 13 amino acids. Germline values: CDR1 SQVTM, CDR2 ANQGSEA. V lost 1 base to trimming and J lost 7 bases, with 14 bases between them. CDR3 amino acids: CSVEGTDSGEQYF. CDR3 nucleotide sequence: TGCAGCGTTGAAGGGACGGACTCCGGGGAGCAGTACTTC.

Note on this clone: This sample also contains other DNA sequences that code for the same CDR3. V is TRBV9 and J is TRBJ1-1; D remains unclear. The CDR3 sequence is 13 residues long. Trimming left V 4 bases short and J 4 bases short, with 11 bases between. Germline V CDR1 and CDR2: SGDLS, YYNGEE. This CDR3 is CASSPNEGTEAFF. The DNA of the CDR3 is TGTGCCAGCAGCCCCAATGAGGGCACTGAAGCTTTCTTT.

This chain joins TRBV5-4 and TRBJ2-7; D not certain. The CDR3 runs to 15 residues. Per the germline V gene, CDR1 is SGHNT and CDR2 is YYREEE (reference sequence). Trimming pared 4 bases from V and 2 bases from J, leaving 16 bases between. The CDR3 spells CASSVGTPQPYEQYF. The CDR3 bases are TGTGCCAGCAGCGTGGGAACCCCACAGCCCTACGAGCAGTACTTC.

With regard to this clone: The sample holds other DNA sequences that translate to the same CDR3. This chain connects TRBV4-1 to TRBJ2-6, with D possibly being TRBD2 (5 bases). Per germline, CDR1 MGHRA and CDR2 YSYEKL. The CDR3 extends over 16 amino acids. The V end was cut by 1 base, the J end by 0 bases, with 7 bases between. The CDR3 protein is CASSQVRDSGANVLTF. CDR3 sequence (DNA): TGCGCCAGCAGCCAAGTCCGGGACTCTGGGGCCAACGTCCTGACTTTC.

The gene calls are TRBV27 and TRBJ1-5, with D hard to call. In germline, CDR1 is MNHEY, CDR2 SMNVEV (reference sequence). CDR3 length: 17 amino acids. V was trimmed by 3 bases and J by 1 base, leaving 16 bases between them. Here the CDR3 DNA reads TGTGCCAGCAGTTTTAGTGGTAGGGATAGAAGCAATCAGCCCCAGCATTTT. This sequence encodes CASSFSGRDRSNQPQHF.

The CDR3 sequence is CASSTGDSILQPQHF. The CDR3 nucleotides are TGTGCCAGCAGCACGGGTGACAGTATCCTTCAGCCCCAGCATTTT. The chain is built from TRBV5-6 and TRBJ1-5; perhaps TRBD1 as D (5 bases). The CDR3 is made up of 15 amino acids. Trimming removed 4 bases from V and 6 bases from J, with 17 bases in between. Per germline, CDR1 SGHDT and CDR2 YYEEEE.